This T cell receptor beta chain is drawn from a study of OX40 agonist ivuxolimab in advanced cancers. There are 16 residues in the CDR3. Trimming left V 3 bases short and J 8 bases short, with 21 bases between. CDR1 and CDR2 (germline): SGDLS, YYNGEE. Assay used: immunoSEQ multiplex PCR; TCRdb lists only in-frame clones, some missing. The sample shows almost 20,000 clones, under 90% of them seen only once. The origin of this receptor is an adult with an advanced solid tumor such as melanoma, head and neck, liver or kidney cancer. The sample consisted of CD4+ or CD8+ T cells sorted from blood, taken in a trial of the OX40 agonist ivuxolimab. The chain combines TRBV9 with TRBJ2-4; TRBD2 might be the D (6 bases). The CDR3 sequence: CASSADGGAPLDIQYF. For the CDR3, the DNA is TGTGCCAGCAGCGCAGACGGAGGGGCGCCTCTTGACATTCAGTACTTC.